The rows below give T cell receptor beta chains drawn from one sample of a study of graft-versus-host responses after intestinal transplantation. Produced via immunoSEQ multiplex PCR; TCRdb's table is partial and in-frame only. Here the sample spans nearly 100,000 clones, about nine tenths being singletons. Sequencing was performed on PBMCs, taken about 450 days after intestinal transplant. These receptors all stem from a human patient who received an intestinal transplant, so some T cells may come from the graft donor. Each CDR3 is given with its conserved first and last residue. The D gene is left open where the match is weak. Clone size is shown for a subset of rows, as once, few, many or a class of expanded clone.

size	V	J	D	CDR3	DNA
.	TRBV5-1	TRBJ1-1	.	CASRKNTEAFF	TGCGCCAGCAGGAAGAACACTGAAGCTTTCTTT
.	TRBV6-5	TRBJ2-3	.	CASSYLGSGDTQYF	TGTGCCAGCAGTTACCTGGGTTCGGGGGATACGCAGTATTTT
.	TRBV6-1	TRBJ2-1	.	CASSGPPASYNEQFF	TGTGCCAGCAGTGGCCCTCCTGCTTCCTACAATGAGCAGTTCTTC
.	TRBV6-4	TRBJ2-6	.	CASSEGRNSGANVLTF	TGTGCCAGCAGTGAGGGACGGAACTCTGGGGCCAACGTCCTGACTTTC
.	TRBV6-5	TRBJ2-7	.	CASSPSTSYEQYF	TGTGCCAGCAGTCCATCGACTAGCTACGAGCAGTACTTC
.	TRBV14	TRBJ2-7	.	CASSPHGGSGPVSYEQYF	TGTGCCAGCAGCCCACATGGGGGCAGCGGGCCCGTCTCCTACGAGCAGTACTTC
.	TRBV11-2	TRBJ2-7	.	CASSRTEGYEQYF	TGTGCCAGCAGCCGAACCGAGGGATACGAGCAGTACTTC
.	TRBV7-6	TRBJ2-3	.	CASSHPTSTDTQYF	TGTGCCAGCAGCCACCCTACTAGCACAGATACGCAGTATTTT
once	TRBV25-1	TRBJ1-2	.	CASSERGTDGYTF	TGTGCCAGCAGTGAACGCGGAACCGATGGCTACACCTTC
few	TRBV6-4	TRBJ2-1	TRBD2	CASSERGGSYNEQFF	TGTGCCAGCAGTGAGCGGGGGGGCTCCTACAATGAGCAGTTCTTC
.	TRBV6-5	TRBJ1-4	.	CASSYREGLDEKLFF	TGTGCCAGCAGTTACCGGGAGGGACTGGATGAAAAACTGTTTTTT
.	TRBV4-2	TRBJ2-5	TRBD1	CASSQGDRGAQETQYF	TGTGCCAGCAGCCAAGGGGACAGGGGGGCCCAAGAGACCCAGTACTTC
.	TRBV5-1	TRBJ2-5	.	CASSRMGFQPQETQYF	TGCGCCAGCAGCCGCATGGGATTCCAACCCCAAGAGACCCAGTACTTC
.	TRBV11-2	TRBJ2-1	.	CASSLASSYNEQFF	TGTGCCAGCAGCTTAGCGAGCTCCTACAATGAGCAGTTCTTC
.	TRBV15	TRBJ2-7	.	CATSRDVSYEQYF	TGTGCCACCAGCAGAGATGTCTCCTACGAGCAGTACTTC
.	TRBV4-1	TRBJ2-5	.	CASSQGPGGRGQETQYF	TGCGCCAGCAGCCAAGGTCCCGGGGGGCGCGGGCAAGAGACCCAGTACTTC
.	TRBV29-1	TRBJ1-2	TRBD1	CSVDEPQGISIYGYTF	TGCAGCGTTGATGAGCCACAGGGGATCTCCATCTATGGCTACACCTTC
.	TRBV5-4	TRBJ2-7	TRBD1	CASSLLGQGGEQYF	TGTGCCAGCAGCTTGCTAGGACAGGGAGGCGAGCAGTACTTC
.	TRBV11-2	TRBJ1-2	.	CASSLDLWVEAVGGYTF	TGTGCCAGCAGCTTAGATCTTTGGGTCGAGGCGGTGGGCGGCTACACCTTC
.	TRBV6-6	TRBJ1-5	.	CASPPWAHNQPQHF	TGTGCCAGCCCCCCCTGGGCACACAATCAGCCCCAGCATTTT
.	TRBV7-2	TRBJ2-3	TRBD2	CASSPPSGGPAEAQYF	TGTGCCAGCAGCCCACCTAGCGGGGGCCCCGCCGAGGCGCAGTATTTT
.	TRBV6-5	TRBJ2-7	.	CASSYSSGAEQYF	TGTGCCAGCAGTTACTCGAGTGGGGCCGAGCAGTACTTC
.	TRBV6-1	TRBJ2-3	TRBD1	CASSDGTVSTDTQYF	TGTGCCAGCAGTGACGGGACAGTTAGCACAGATACGCAGTATTTT
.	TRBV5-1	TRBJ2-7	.	CASSLNVWEQYF	TGCGCCAGCAGCTTAAATGTGTGGGAGCAGTACTTC
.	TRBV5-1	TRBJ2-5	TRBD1	CASSWTGEGAQYF	TGCGCCAGCAGCTGGACAGGGGAGGGAGCCCAGTACTTC
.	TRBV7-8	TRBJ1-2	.	CASSLGRGGFVNYGYTF	TGTGCCAGCAGCTTGGGAAGGGGGGGGTTTGTTAACTATGGCTACACCTTC
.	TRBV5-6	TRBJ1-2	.	CASSLGGRYTF	TGTGCCAGCAGCTTGGGGGGCCGCTACACCTTC
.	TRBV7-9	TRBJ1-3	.	CASSLERWGGNTIYF	TGTGCCAGCAGCTTAGAGAGGTGGGGTGGAAACACCATATATTTT
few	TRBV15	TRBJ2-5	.	CATSRGEETQYF	TGTGCCACCAGCAGAGGGGAAGAGACCCAGTACTTC
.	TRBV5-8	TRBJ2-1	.	CASSPPDYSYNEQFF	TGTGCCAGCAGCCCCCCGGACTACTCCTACAATGAGCAGTTCTTC
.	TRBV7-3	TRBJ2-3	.	CASSLKLADTQYF	TGTGCCAGCAGCTTAAAACTGGCAGATACGCAGTATTTT
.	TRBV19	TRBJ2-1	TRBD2	CASSPGTSVYNEQFF	TGTGCCAGCTCGCCCGGGACTAGCGTCTACAATGAGCAGTTCTTC
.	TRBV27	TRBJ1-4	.	CASSLVAENEKLFF	TGTGCCAGCAGTTTAGTGGCAGAGAATGAAAAACTGTTTTTT
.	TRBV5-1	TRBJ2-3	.	CASTAGLTTDTQYF	TGCGCCAGCACCGCCGGTTTAACCACAGATACGCAGTATTTT
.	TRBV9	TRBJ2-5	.	CASSPPMRGEETQYF	TGTGCCAGCAGCCCCCCGATGAGGGGGGAAGAGACCCAGTACTTC
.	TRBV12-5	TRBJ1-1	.	CASVPDMNTEAFF	TGTGCTAGTGTCCCGGACATGAACACTGAAGCTTTCTTT
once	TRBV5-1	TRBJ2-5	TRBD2	CASSLAPGGTSGETQYF	TGCGCCAGCAGCTTGGCGCCAGGAGGTACTAGCGGGGAGACCCAGTACTTC
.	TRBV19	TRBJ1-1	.	CASNSAGNTEAFF	TGTGCCAGTAATTCCGCCGGAAACACTGAAGCTTTCTTT
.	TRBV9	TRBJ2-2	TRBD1	CASSTGTGDAGELFF	TGTGCCAGCAGCACCGGGACAGGGGATGCCGGGGAGCTGTTTTTT
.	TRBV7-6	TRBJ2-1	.	CASSLVSDEQFF	TGTGCCAGCAGCTTAGTGTCCGATGAGCAGTTCTTC
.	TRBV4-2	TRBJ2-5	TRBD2	CASSQEGAGGPETQYF	TGTGCCAGCAGCCAAGAAGGAGCGGGGGGGCCGGAGACCCAGTACTTC
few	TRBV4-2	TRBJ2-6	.	CASSQEDNSGANVLTF	TGTGCCAGCAGCCAAGAGGACAACTCTGGGGCCAACGTCCTGACTTTC
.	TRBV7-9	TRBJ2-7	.	CASSLGADQYF	TGTGCCAGCAGCTTAGGGGCGGACCAGTACTTC
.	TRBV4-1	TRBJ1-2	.	CASSPTGSNYGYTF	TGCGCCAGCAGCCCTACGGGTAGCAACTATGGCTACACCTTC
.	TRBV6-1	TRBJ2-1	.	CASGVSAYNEQFF	TGTGCCAGCGGCGTCTCGGCATACAATGAGCAGTTCTTC